These 18 T cell receptor beta chains originate from one sample sequenced in a study of blood T cell repertoires in COVID-19. TCRdb's table, derived via immunoSEQ multiplex PCR, lists solely in-frame clones and lacks some. The data show some 300,000 clones, with approximately 90% seen just once and roughly 5.9% held by the top ten. Sequenced: peripheral blood. The receptors stem from a woman in her forties or fifties with COVID-19, enrolled during active disease.

The chain combines TRBV3-1 (or the pseudogene TRBV3-2) with TRBJ2-5; no clear D. The CDR3 contains 11 residues. V was pared by 5 bases and J by 5 bases, with 6 bases between. From germline, CDR1 is LGHDT and CDR2 YNNKEL (reference sequence). The CDR3 bases are TGTGCCAGCAGCATCCGGGAGACCCAGTACTTC. It translates to CASSIRETQYF.

This clone has a single count. V usage is TRBV2 and J usage is TRBJ1-6; D unclear. The length of the CDR3 is 17 residues. V lost 8 bases and J 0 bases, leaving 17 bases between the germline ends. Per germline, CDR1 SNHLY and CDR2 FYNNEI. CDR3 region: CASGGRTYSSYNSPLHF. Here the CDR3 DNA reads TGTGCCAGCGGAGGCAGGACCTATAGCTCCTATAATTCACCCCTCCACTTT. The complete variable domain, with remaining parts taken from reference TRBV2 and TRBJ1-6, reads EPEVTQTPSHQVTQMGQEVILRCVPISNHLYFYWYRQILGQKVEFLVSFYNNEISEKSEIFDDQFSVERPDGSNFTLKIRSTKLEDSAMYFCASGGRTYSSYNSPLHFGNGTRLTVT.

This chain connects TRBV2 to TRBJ2-7, with TRBD1 matching over 7 bases. Germline CDR1 SNHLY, CDR2 FYNNEI. With V trimmed by 6 bases and J by 3 bases, 8 bases remained unmatched. The CDR3 extends over 14 amino acids. The CDR3 sequence is CASRTQRQGYEQYF. CDR3 in DNA: TGTGCCAGCAGGACACAGCGACAGGGCTACGAGCAGTACTTC.

This clone came up once. The chain couples TRBV27 to TRBJ1-5; 9 positions match TRBD1. The V segment lost 7 bases and the J segment 0 bases; nucleotides outside the gene matches: 4. The germline V gene has CDR1 MNHEY and CDR2 SMNVEV (reference sequence). This CDR3 is built from 15 residues. The CDR3 loop is CASTRTGASNQPQHF. The CDR3 DNA is TGTGCCAGCACCCGGACAGGGGCTAGCAATCAGCCCCAGCATTTT.

This chain links TRBV10-3 with TRBJ1-1; TRBD1 agrees at 10 bases. CDR3 length: 13 amino acids. Germline lookup yields CDR1 ENHRY and CDR2 SYGVKD. After removal of 6 bases from V and 5 bases from J, the junction contained 3 bases not matched to a gene. The CDR3 DNA follows: TGTGCCATCAGAGGGACAGGGGTAACTGAAGCTTTCTTT. Its translation is CAIRGTGVTEAFF.

This clone was seen just once. V gene TRBV11-1 combines with J gene TRBJ2-1, with 13 bases that match TRBD2. Trimming at V came to 0 bases and at J to 7 bases, leaving 6 bases not matched to a gene. Germline V CDR1 and CDR2: SGHAT, FQDESV (reference sequence). The CDR3 contains 17 residues. The CDR3: CASSLARTSGGGNEQFF. In nucleotides, the CDR3 is TGTGCCAGCAGCTTAGCGAGGACTAGCGGGGGTGGTAATGAGCAGTTCTTC.

The CDR3 protein is CAWSPPDRANEQYF. The CDR3 nucleotides are TGTGCCTGGAGTCCCCCGGACAGGGCAAACGAGCAGTACTTC. This chain uses TRBV30 with TRBJ2-7; the match to TRBD1 covers 8 bases. This CDR3 is built from 14 residues. The V gene's germline CDR1 is GTSNPN and CDR2 SVGIG (reference sequence). V lost 2 bases, J lost 5 bases, and 8 bases stayed unmatched.

Written as DNA, the CDR3 is TGTGCCAGCACCTCGGACAGGGGATGGACTGAAGCTTTCTTT. This codes for CASTSDRGWTEAFF. This chain links TRBV6-5 with TRBJ1-1; the match to TRBD1 covers 9 bases. Germline V gene lookup returns CDR1 MNHEY and CDR2 SVGAGI. V lost 7 bases to trimming and J lost 5 bases; unmatched junction nucleotides: 8. This CDR3 is built from 14 residues.

The chain has TRBV19 and TRBJ1-2; 8 nucleotides match TRBD1. This CDR3 is 14 amino acids long. CDR1 is LNHDA and CDR2 is SQIVND in the germline V gene (reference sequence). Trimming removed 4 bases from V and 7 bases from J; junction bases left unmatched: 8. The CDR3 reads CASSTTGGRGGYTF. The CDR3 DNA reads as TGTGCCAGTAGTACAACAGGGGGGCGAGGTGGCTACACCTTC.

This chain connects TRBV7-2 to TRBJ2-6; D unresolved. The CDR3 has 15 amino acids. Trimming removed 3 bases at V and 0 bases at J, with 6 bases between. Germline CDR1 SGHTA, CDR2 FQGNSA. CDR3 sequence reads: CASSFKSSGANVLTF. CDR3 in DNA: TGTGCCAGCAGCTTCAAGAGCTCTGGGGCCAACGTCCTGACTTTC.

In the case of this clone: The sample contains more than one DNA sequence encoding this CDR3. The gene calls are TRBV5-4 and TRBJ2-1; 8 bases map to TRBD1. V was pared by 4 bases and J by 4 bases, with 7 bases of the junction left unmatched. The CDR3 is 15 residues long. The germline V gene has CDR1 SGHNT and CDR2 YYREEE (reference sequence). CDR3 DNA sequence: TGTGCCAGCAGCCGAGACAGGGGAACGTACAATGAGCAGTTCTTC. It is translated as CASSRDRGTYNEQFF. The whole variable domain, filled in from reference TRBV5-4 and TRBJ2-1, reads ETGVTQSPTHLIKTRGQQVTLRCSSQSGHNTVSWYQQALGQGPQFIFQYYREEENGRGNFPPRFSGLQFPNYSSELNVNALELDDSALYLCASSRDRGTYNEQFFGPGTRLTVL.

The V call is TRBV3-1 (or the pseudogene TRBV3-2), the J call TRBJ2-7, with D possibly matching TRBD1 (5 bases). This CDR3 has 11 residues. Per the germline V gene, CDR1 is LGHDT and CDR2 is YNNKEL (reference sequence). The V gene lost 10 bases and the J gene lost 3 bases, with 10 bases spanning the gap. The CDR3 sequence is CAIQQGYEQYF. The CDR3 DNA reads as TGTGCCATCCAGCAGGGCTACGAGCAGTACTTC.

This chain uses TRBV10-3 with TRBJ2-1; 8 nucleotides match TRBD2. The V segment lost 10 bases and the J segment 2 bases; nucleotides outside the gene matches: 10. The length of the CDR3 is 15 residues. Germline CDR1 reads ENHRY; CDR2 reads SYGVKD. The CDR3 spells CATRVAGSTYNEQFF. The DNA for the CDR3 is TGTGCCACCCGGGTAGCGGGATCTACCTACAATGAGCAGTTCTTC.

V is TRBV6-5 and J is TRBJ2-7; 7 bases fit TRBD1. The CDR3 extends over 14 amino acids. With 7 bases clipped from V and 2 bases from J, the junction kept 8 bases outside the gene matches. CDR1 MNHEY and CDR2 SVGAGI come from the germline V gene. CDR3: CASTEWGQTYEQYF. CDR3 nucleotides: TGTGCCAGCACAGAATGGGGACAGACCTACGAGCAGTACTTC.

This clone was counted a few times. This chain joins TRBV5-1 and TRBJ2-7; 10 bases agree with TRBD2. The CDR3 runs 15 residues. The germline V gene has CDR1 SGHRS and CDR2 YFSETQ. V shed 5 bases and J 2 bases; nucleotides not matched to a gene: 7. The chain's CDR3 is CASRSLAGVAYEQYF. The CDR3 DNA follows: TGCGCCAGCAGATCTCTAGCGGGAGTAGCCTACGAGCAGTACTTC.

The chain combines TRBV25-1 with TRBJ1-3, with D maybe TRBD1 (6 bases). V dropped 7 bases and J dropped 3 bases, with 16 bases sitting between them. Germline V gene lookup returns CDR1 MGHDK and CDR2 SYGVNS. The CDR3 contains 15 residues. Here the CDR3 reads CASTEGGAGGNTIYF. CDR3 bases: TGTGCCAGCACCGAAGGGGGGGCAGGTGGAAACACCATATATTTT.

The CDR3: CASSFWGTDTEAFF. In DNA form, the CDR3 reads TGTGCCAGCAGCTTCTGGGGCACCGACACTGAAGCTTTCTTT. The gene calls are TRBV7-2 and TRBJ1-1, with D possibly TRBD1 on 5 matching bases. The CDR3 extends over 14 amino acids. Germline lookup yields CDR1 SGHTA and CDR2 FQGNSA. Deletions cut 3 bases from V and 3 bases from J, with 11 bases between.

The chain employs TRBV29-1 and TRBJ2-3; D unclear. The CDR3 runs 11 residues. Germline V gene data show CDR1 as SQVTM and CDR2 as ANQGSEA. Trimming removed 2 bases at V and 7 bases at J, with 7 bases between. CDR3 in amino acids: CSVEWAYTQYF. DNA for the CDR3: TGCAGCGTTGAATGGGCCTATACGCAGTATTTT.